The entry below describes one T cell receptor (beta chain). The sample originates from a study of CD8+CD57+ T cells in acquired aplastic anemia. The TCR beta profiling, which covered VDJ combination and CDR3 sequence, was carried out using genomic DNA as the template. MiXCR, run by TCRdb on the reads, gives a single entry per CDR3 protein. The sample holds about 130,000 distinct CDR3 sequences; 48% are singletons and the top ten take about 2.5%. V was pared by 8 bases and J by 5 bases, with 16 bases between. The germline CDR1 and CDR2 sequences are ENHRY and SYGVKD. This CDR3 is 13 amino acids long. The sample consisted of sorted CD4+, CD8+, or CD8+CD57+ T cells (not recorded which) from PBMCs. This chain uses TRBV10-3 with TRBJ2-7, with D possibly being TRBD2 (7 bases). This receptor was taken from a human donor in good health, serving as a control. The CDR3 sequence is CAIGGARGDEQYF. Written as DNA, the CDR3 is TGTGCCATCGGGGGGGCGCGGGGCGACGAGCAGTACTTC.